Below are 26 T cell receptor beta chains sequenced from a single sample in a study of blood T cell repertoires in COVID-19. Produced via immunoSEQ multiplex PCR; TCRdb's table is partial and in-frame only. This sample has approximately 170,000 clones, with 80% to 90% found just once. The material sequenced was peripheral blood. These receptors were taken from a man aged 35-49 years who had recovered from COVID-19.

This chain connects TRBV19 to TRBJ1-6; the D gene is possibly TRBD1 (6 bases). The CDR3 is 18 amino acids. Between the trimmed V and J ends, which lost 4 bases and 9 bases, there was a span of 25 bases. Germline CDR1 reads LNHDA; CDR2 reads SQIVND (reference sequence). In DNA form, the CDR3 reads TGTGCCAGTAGTACCTCAAAAACAGGGTTTCGCGGTGGTTCACCCCTCCACTTT. It yields the protein CASSTSKTGFRGGSPLHF.

This clone was seen a few times. J is TRBJ2-2 and V is TRBV4-1; D is unclear. This CDR3 has 14 residues. Germline assignment: CDR1 MGHRA and CDR2 YSYEKL. V was pared by 2 bases and J by 7 bases, with 11 bases between. In DNA form, the CDR3 reads TGCGCCAGCAGCCAACTTAACGGAGTCGGGGAGCTGTTTTTT. This gives the protein CASSQLNGVGELFF.

For this clone: One junction end disagrees with the germline gene, perhaps due to a read error. This sequence joins TRBV5-4 and TRBJ2-7; D might be TRBD2 (5 bases). Germline V gene data show CDR1 as SGHNT and CDR2 as YYREEE (reference sequence). This CDR3 has 15 amino acids. The CDR3 sequence is CASSPNPGVLYEQYF. DNA for the CDR3: TGTGCCAGCAGCCCCAATCCCGGGGTCCTCTACGAACAGTACTTC.

The rearrangement links TRBV6-6 to TRBJ1-1, with unresolved D. The germline gives CDR1 MNHNY, CDR2 SVGAGI (reference sequence). The ends were cut back, 8 bases at V and 1 base at J, with 17 bases in the middle. The CDR3 totals 15 residues. CDR3 loop: CASVARGIRNTEAFF. The CDR3, as DNA: TGTGCCAGCGTGGCCCGAGGGATTAGGAACACTGAAGCTTTCTTT.

J is TRBJ2-7 and V is TRBV7-2; D perhaps matches TRBD2 (6 bases). The V end lost 6 bases, the J end lost 3 bases, and 15 bases lay between the germline ends. The CDR3 is 14 amino acids. CDR1 is SGHTA and CDR2 is FQGNSA in the germline V gene. The CDR3 DNA reads as TGTGCCAGCAGTCCGGAGGGCCCTCACTACGAGCAGTACTTC. It yields the protein CASSPEGPHYEQYF.

The chain recombines TRBV11-1 with TRBJ1-2; TRBD1 agrees at 7 bases. The CDR3 totals 15 residues. Unmatched junction bases numbered 9, after V lost 4 bases and J lost 4 bases. Germline V gene lookup returns CDR1 SGHAT and CDR2 FQDESV (reference sequence). CDR3 coding DNA: TGTGCCAGCAGCTGGGGGACGGGACAGACCTATGGCTACACCTTC. Protein: CASSWGTGQTYGYTF.

The J gene is TRBJ1-1, the V gene TRBV6-5; D call uncertain. This CDR3 is built from 13 residues. Germline V gene lookup returns CDR1 MNHEY and CDR2 SVGAGI. V dropped 5 bases and J dropped 1 base, with 8 bases sitting between them. The CDR3 loop reads CASSPPRNTEAFF. The CDR3 coding sequence is TGTGCCAGCAGTCCCCCGAGGAACACTGAAGCTTTCTTT.

This sequence joins TRBV9 and TRBJ1-4, with 7 bases lining up with TRBD1. Germline assignment: CDR1 SGDLS and CDR2 YYNGEE. The CDR3 spans 14 residues. V was clipped by 0 bases and J by 7 bases; unmatched bases: 3. The CDR3 region is CASSVGQGSEKLFF. For the CDR3, the DNA is TGTGCCAGCAGCGTAGGACAGGGATCTGAAAAACTGTTTTTT.

The chain links TRBV6-2 or TRBV6-3 to TRBJ2-1; tentative D call: TRBD1 (6 bases). CDR1 and CDR2 from the germline V gene are MNHEY and SVGEGT. The CDR3 spans 12 residues. Trimming took 5 bases from V and 9 from J, leaving 11 bases between them. The CDR3: CASSTVGGEQFF. CDR3 DNA: TGTGCCAGCAGTACGGTAGGGGGTGAGCAGTTCTTC.

The chain joins TRBV12-3 or TRBV12-4 to TRBJ2-7; TRBD1 might be the D (6 bases). The CDR3 extends over 13 amino acids. V was cut by 8 bases and J by 6 bases, with 17 bases left in between. CDR3 region: CASSPTGNGEQYF. CDR3 nucleotides: TGTGCCAGCTCGCCTACAGGGAACGGCGAGCAGTACTTC.

This clone is a singleton in its sample. The gene calls are TRBV10-2 and TRBJ1-2; D unresolved. The CDR3 spans 13 residues. V lost 3 bases and J lost 4, with 9 bases in between. Germline values: CDR1 WSHSY, CDR2 SAAADI. CDR3 DNA sequence: TGCGCCAGCAGTGAAGCGGGAACCTATGGCTACACCTTC. Amino acid sequence: CASSEAGTYGYTF.

CDR3 sequence: CAIHSGGNYNEQFF. The CDR3 DNA is TGTGCCATCCATAGCGGGGGTAACTACAATGAGCAGTTCTTC. This rearrangement joins TRBV10-3 to TRBJ2-1, with 9 nucleotides matching TRBD2. V dropped 8 bases and J dropped 3; count of bases not matched to a gene: 5. The CDR3 consists of 14 residues. CDR1 is ENHRY, CDR2 SYGVKD, per germline.

The gene calls are TRBV7-2 and TRBJ2-7; 8 bases line up with TRBD2. The CDR3 extends over 15 amino acids. Germline-derived CDR1 and CDR2 are SGHTA and FQGNSA. After removal of 0 bases from V and 5 bases from J, the junction contained 6 bases not matched to a gene. The CDR3 is CASSLASGAKNEQYF. For the CDR3, the DNA is TGTGCCAGCAGCTTAGCTAGCGGGGCAAAGAACGAGCAGTACTTC.

The chain joins TRBV12-3 or TRBV12-4 to TRBJ1-2, with D unclear. V lost 3 bases to trimming and J lost 4 bases, with 9 bases between them. The CDR3 is 13 residues long. CDR3 region: CASSFAGFYGYTF. The CDR3 DNA is TGTGCCAGCAGTTTTGCGGGCTTCTATGGCTACACCTTC.

The chain couples TRBV5-6 to TRBJ1-2, with 11 bases lining up with TRBD1. V trimming: 2 bases; J trimming: 10 bases; junction bases outside the gene matches: 4. The CDR3 sequence is 13 residues long. Per germline, CDR1 SGHDT and CDR2 YYEEEE. CDR3 nucleotides: TGTGCCAGCAGCTTCAGAGGACAGGGGGCCTACACCTTC. This translates into CASSFRGQGAYTF.

CDR3 coding DNA: TGTGCCAGCAGCTTAATAATAGGGGACAGGATAGACAATGAGCAGTTCTTC. Translating gives CASSLIIGDRIDNEQFF. The chain recombines TRBV7-3 with TRBJ2-1, with 8 nucleotides matching TRBD1. The germline V gene encodes CDR1 SGHTA and CDR2 FQGTGA. This CDR3 spans 17 amino acids. V was pared by 1 base and J by 5 bases, with 10 bases of the junction left unmatched.

The rearrangement joins TRBV5-6 to TRBJ1-4; TRBD1 agrees at 8 bases. The trim removed 4 bases at V and 7 bases at J, leaving 6 bases unmatched. The CDR3 extends over 14 amino acids. Germline V gene lookup returns CDR1 SGHDT and CDR2 YYEEEE. CDR3 protein: CASSLPGGVEKLFF. The CDR3 nucleotides are TGTGCCAGCAGCCTTCCAGGGGGCGTTGAAAAACTGTTTTTT.

The chain combines TRBV7-9 with TRBJ2-7; tentative D call: TRBD2 (7 bases). Germline assignment: CDR1 SEHNR and CDR2 FQNEAQ (reference sequence). The CDR3 sequence is 15 residues long. The ends were cut back, 5 bases at V and 5 bases at J, with 19 bases in the middle. The CDR3: CASSPLGGGRNEQYF. The CDR3, as DNA: TGTGCCAGCAGCCCCCTAGGCGGGGGCAGGAACGAGCAGTACTTC.

The chain has TRBV4-3 and TRBJ2-3; 14 bases match TRBD2. Germline assignment: CDR1 LGHNA and CDR2 YSLEER. Unmatched junction bases numbered 4, after V lost 0 bases and J lost 5 bases. The CDR3 totals 17 residues. CDR3 loop: CASSQEGLAGDKDTQYF. The DNA of the CDR3 is TGCGCCAGCAGCCAAGAGGGACTAGCGGGAGATAAAGATACGCAGTATTTT.

The chain uses TRBV7-2 and TRBJ2-3; D is uncertain. The ends were cut back, 2 bases at V and 5 bases at J, with 2 bases in the middle. The CDR3 length is 11 residues. Per germline, CDR1 SGHTA and CDR2 FQGNSA. CDR3 loop: CASSLQDTQYF. The CDR3 DNA reads as TGTGCCAGCAGCTTACAAGATACGCAGTATTTT.

This chain uses TRBV4-1 with TRBJ1-1; 8 positions agree with TRBD1. Germline V gene lookup returns CDR1 MGHRA and CDR2 YSYEKL. The CDR3 length is 17 residues. The V gene end was trimmed by 0 bases and the J gene end by 3 bases; junction bases not matched to a gene: 9. CDR3 residues: CASSQDLAGGRDTEAFF. The CDR3, as DNA: TGCGCCAGCAGCCAAGATCTGGCAGGGGGCAGAGACACTGAAGCTTTCTTT.

This chain uses TRBV6-2 or TRBV6-3 with TRBJ1-2, with TRBD1 identical over 9 bases. Per germline, CDR1 MNHEY and CDR2 SVGEGT. J was trimmed by 6 bases and V by 0 bases; bases with no gene match: 5. The CDR3 runs to 15 residues. CDR3: CASSYSRQGGDGYTF. The CDR3 region has the DNA TGTGCCAGCAGTTACTCGAGACAGGGGGGCGATGGCTACACCTTC.

This clone was detected a few times. The chain combines TRBV7-3 with TRBJ2-5, with a tentative D call TRBD1 (6 bases). V shed 1 base and J shed 3 bases, with 12 bases lying between them. This CDR3 is 15 amino acids long. The germline V gene encodes CDR1 SGHTA and CDR2 FQGTGA. The DNA for the CDR3 is TGTGCCAGCAGCTTAAACGGTGCAGGGGAAGAGACCCAGTACTTC. Encoded protein: CASSLNGAGEETQYF.

The genes are TRBV9 and TRBJ2-7; D unclear. Deletions cut 1 base from V and 4 bases from J, with 9 bases between. Germline V gene lookup returns CDR1 SGDLS and CDR2 YYNGEE. CDR3 length: 13 amino acids. The CDR3 reads CASSVLPDYEQYF. The DNA for the CDR3 is TGTGCCAGCAGCGTACTTCCAGATTACGAGCAGTACTTC. The variable domain in full, with the rest retrieved from reference TRBV9 and TRBJ2-7, is DSGVTQTPKHLITATGQRVTLRCSPRSGDLSVYWYQQSLDQGLQFLIQYYNGEERAKGNILERFSAQQFPDLHSELNLSSLELGDSALYFCASSVLPDYEQYFGPGTRLTVT.

This clone came up once. The J gene is TRBJ2-7, the V gene TRBV13, with D possibly TRBD2 on 6 matching bases. Germline V lookup: CDR1 PRHDT, CDR2 FYEKMQ (reference sequence). The germline V and J ends were trimmed by 2 bases and 4 bases, with 12 bases remaining between them. The CDR3 totals 14 residues. This CDR3 reads CASSLPGVSYEQYF. Here the CDR3 DNA reads TGTGCCAGCAGCTTACCGGGGGTTTCGTACGAGCAGTACTTC.

This clone turned up a few times. The chain has TRBV11-2 and TRBJ2-7, with no clear D. V shed 2 bases and J shed 0 bases, with 5 bases lying between them. The CDR3 has 13 residues. The V gene's germline CDR1 is SGHAT and CDR2 FQNNGV. CDR3 amino acids: CASSLSPSYEQYF. The CDR3 nucleotides read TGTGCCAGCAGCTTATCTCCCTCCTACGAGCAGTACTTC.